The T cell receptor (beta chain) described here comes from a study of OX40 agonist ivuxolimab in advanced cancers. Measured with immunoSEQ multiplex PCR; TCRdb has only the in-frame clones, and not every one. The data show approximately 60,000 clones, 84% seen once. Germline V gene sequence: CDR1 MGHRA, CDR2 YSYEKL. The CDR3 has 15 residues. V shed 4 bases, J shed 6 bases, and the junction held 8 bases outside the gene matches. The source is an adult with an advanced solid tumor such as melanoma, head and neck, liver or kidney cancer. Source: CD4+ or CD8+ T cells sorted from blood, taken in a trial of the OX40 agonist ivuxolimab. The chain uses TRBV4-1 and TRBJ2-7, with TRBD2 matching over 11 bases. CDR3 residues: CASSRTGLAEPEQYF. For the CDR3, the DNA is TGCGCCAGCAGCCGGACGGGACTAGCGGAGCCCGAGCAGTACTTC.